This entry lists 20 T cell receptor beta chains sequenced from one sample in a study of shared clonotypes between healthy human individuals. Data came from immunoSEQ multiplex PCR; TCRdb stores just in-frame clones and leaves some out. The sample lists 2,500,000 or so clones; around 92% were seen once. Sample: naive CD4+ T cells from PBMCs. As for subset: CD45RA+ positively selected. Receptors were obtained from a young man in good health. Some clones in this sample may be carry-over from other donors' samples.

V and J are TRBV29-1 and TRBJ2-5, with D perhaps matching TRBD1 (6 bases). V lost 5 bases to trimming and J lost 5 bases, with 18 bases between them. CDR1 is SQVTM, CDR2 ANQGSEA, per germline. The CDR3 covers 14 residues. CDR3 in DNA: TGCAGCGTTAACCGACAGGTTGGTGGGGAGACCCAGTACTTC. Its translation is CSVNRQVGGETQYF.

The rearrangement links TRBV4-2 to TRBJ2-3; 9 nucleotides align to TRBD2. The germline CDR1 and CDR2 sequences are LGHNA and YNFKEQ. V trimming: 0 bases; J trimming: 8 bases; junction bases outside the gene matches: 6. The length of the CDR3 is 15 residues. The CDR3 bases are TGTGCCAGCAGCCAAGATGGGACTAGCCCCGGTACGCAGTATTTT. Amino acid sequence: CASSQDGTSPGTQYF.

The V and J genes are TRBV27 and TRBJ2-1, with 9 bases identical to TRBD1. CDR1 and CDR2 (germline): MNHEY, SMNVEV (reference sequence). After removal of 7 bases from V and 8 bases from J, the junction contained 9 bases not matched to a gene. CDR3 length: 14 amino acids. The CDR3 protein is CASKGQGLVDEQFF. CDR3 sequence (DNA): TGTGCCAGCAAGGGACAGGGTCTTGTAGATGAGCAGTTCTTC.

The CDR3 loop reads CASSSAGNEKLFF. The CDR3 region has the DNA TGTGCCAGCAGTTCAGCGGGTAATGAAAAACTGTTTTTT. V gene TRBV28 combines with J gene TRBJ1-4, with no clear D. Germline V CDR1 and CDR2: MDHEN, SYDVKM. V lost 4 bases and J 4 bases, leaving 7 bases between the germline ends. The CDR3 is made up of 13 amino acids.

The chain joins TRBV4-1 to TRBJ2-5; no definite D call. With 4 bases removed from V and 2 bases from J, the gap between germline ends came to 5 bases. Germline values: CDR1 MGHRA, CDR2 YSYEKL. This CDR3 region has 12 residues. CDR3: CASSRVQETQYF. CDR3 sequence (DNA): TGCGCCAGCAGCCGCGTACAAGAGACCCAGTACTTC.

This chain uses TRBV7-2 with TRBJ2-7, with 7 nucleotides matching TRBD2. V was pared by 3 bases and J by 0 bases, with 5 bases of the junction left unmatched. Germline V gene sequence: CDR1 SGHTA, CDR2 FQGNSA. This CDR3 has 15 amino acids. Here the CDR3 reads CASSFWGGVSYEQYF. The DNA for the CDR3 is TGTGCCAGCAGCTTTTGGGGAGGGGTCTCCTACGAGCAGTACTTC.

The chain joins TRBV5-4 to TRBJ2-4; D remains ambiguous. V was shortened by 4 bases and J by 6 bases, with 14 bases between the two germline ends. This CDR3 spans 14 amino acids. Germline values: CDR1 SGHNT, CDR2 YYREEE (reference sequence). The CDR3 protein is CASSNVGRTNIQYF. CDR3 DNA sequence: TGTGCCAGCAGCAACGTCGGCAGGACAAACATTCAGTACTTC.

The rearrangement joins TRBV4-1 to TRBJ1-2, with 9 positions matching TRBD1. V was clipped by 6 bases and J by 4 bases; unmatched bases: 3. The V gene's germline CDR1 is MGHRA and CDR2 YSYEKL. The CDR3 extends over 13 amino acids. The CDR3 sequence is CASRRTGAYGYTF. The CDR3 DNA reads TGCGCCAGCAGGCGGACAGGGGCCTATGGCTACACCTTC.

V gene TRBV29-1 combines with J gene TRBJ2-7; 7 nucleotides line up with TRBD2. Unmatched junction bases numbered 14, after V lost 7 bases and J lost 5 bases. The CDR3 is 14 amino acids. Per the germline V gene, CDR1 is SQVTM and CDR2 is ANQGSEA. The CDR3 loop reads CSGSFGGSIDEQYF. The CDR3 coding sequence is TGCAGCGGTTCATTTGGCGGGAGTATCGACGAGCAGTACTTC.

This clone was seen once. The chain combines TRBV15 with TRBJ2-1; 11 nucleotides match TRBD2. The CDR3 covers 17 residues. Germline V CDR1 and CDR2: LNHNV, YYDKDF (reference sequence). Trimming cost V 0 bases and J 4 bases; bases outside gene matches: 5. The CDR3 DNA reads as TGTGCCACCAGCAGAGATGTTCTAGCGGGAGGTTACAATGAGCAGTTCTTC. Its translation is CATSRDVLAGGYNEQFF.

The rearrangement uses TRBV11-2 and TRBJ1-4; TRBD1 matches 7 bases. The CDR3 consists of 16 residues. Germline CDR1 reads SGHAT; CDR2 reads FQNNGV. Trimming cost V 5 bases and J 5 bases; bases outside gene matches: 11. For the CDR3, the DNA is TGTGCCAGCAGCGCCTGGACGGGACAGAGGAATGAAAAACTGTTTTTT. Protein product: CASSAWTGQRNEKLFF.

The CDR3 region is CATGAAASGSSQYF. CDR3 nucleotide sequence: TGTGCCACCGGGGCGGCGGCTAGCGGGAGCTCACAGTACTTC. The J gene is TRBJ2-5, the V gene TRBV2, with 10 nucleotides matching TRBD2. The CDR3 is made up of 14 amino acids. Looked up from germline, CDR1 is SNHLY and CDR2 is FYNNEI. The trim removed 10 bases at V and 11 bases at J, leaving 16 bases unmatched.

The chain recombines TRBV5-6 with TRBJ1-5; D unclear. This CDR3 comprises 12 residues. The V and J ends lost 3 bases and 4 bases respectively, with 5 bases between them. Germline V CDR1 and CDR2: SGHDT, YYEEEE. The CDR3: CASSYRNQPQHF. CDR3 bases: TGTGCCAGCAGCTACCGAAATCAGCCCCAGCATTTT.

The table lists this clone with a few counts. V is TRBV7-3 and J is TRBJ1-1; 8 bases agree with TRBD1. V gave up 5 bases and J gave up 3 bases; unmatched junction bases: 5. Germline loops: CDR1 SGHTA, CDR2 FQGTGA. The CDR3 extends over 14 amino acids. CDR3 sequence: CASSVQGADTEAFF. Here the CDR3 DNA reads TGTGCCAGCAGCGTCCAGGGGGCTGACACTGAAGCTTTCTTT.

The chain combines TRBV28 with TRBJ1-5, with a tentative D call TRBD1 (6 bases). Germline V gene data show CDR1 as MDHEN and CDR2 as SYDVKM. V gave up 2 bases and J gave up 6 bases, with 14 bases separating them. This CDR3 contains 15 residues. The CDR3 loop is CASSLLGGGGQPQHF. The DNA for the CDR3 is TGTGCCAGCAGTTTACTCGGGGGCGGAGGTCAGCCCCAGCATTTT.

The chain links TRBV4-1 to TRBJ1-3; maybe TRBD1 (5 bases). V was trimmed by 4 bases and J by 4 bases, leaving 17 bases between them. Germline assignment: CDR1 MGHRA and CDR2 YSYEKL. The CDR3 contains 16 residues. CDR3 DNA sequence: TGCGCCAGCAGCCCCCTGGGATCAAACAGGGGAAACACCATATATTTT. Protein product: CASSPLGSNRGNTIYF.

The genes are TRBV7-9 and TRBJ2-5, with D unresolved. Per the germline V gene, CDR1 is SEHNR and CDR2 is FQNEAQ (reference sequence). V dropped 3 bases and J dropped 5 bases, with 10 bases sitting between them. The CDR3 runs 13 residues. Here the CDR3 reads CASSFLPRETQYF. The CDR3 nucleotides read TGTGCCAGCAGCTTCTTGCCGCGGGAGACCCAGTACTTC.

The V call is TRBV9, the J call TRBJ2-2; TRBD1 is a possible D gene (5 bases). This CDR3 has 19 amino acids. V lost 3 bases and J lost 4, with 25 bases in between. Germline loops: CDR1 SGDLS, CDR2 YYNGEE. The CDR3 sequence is CASSGPLRSSRVGTGELFF. The DNA for the CDR3 is TGTGCCAGCAGCGGCCCCCTGCGAAGTAGCAGGGTGGGCACCGGGGAGCTGTTTTTT.

V and J are TRBV6-5 and TRBJ1-4; maybe TRBD1 (5 bases). CDR3 size: 14 residues. Trimming stripped 6 bases from V and 8 bases from J, with 16 bases between. Germline values: CDR1 MNHEY, CDR2 SVGAGI. The CDR3 here is CASRIRERSEKLFF. The CDR3 nucleotides are TGTGCCAGCAGGATCAGGGAGCGGAGCGAAAAACTGTTTTTT.

This rearrangement joins TRBV18 to TRBJ1-5, with a possible D match to TRBD1 (5 bases). V was pared by 6 bases and J by 2 bases, with 14 bases between. CDR3 size: 15 residues. Germline V lookup: CDR1 KGHSH, CDR2 LQKENI. The CDR3 DNA follows: TGTGCCAGCTCTACGGGGGTGGGTGGCAATCAGCCCCAGCATTTT. Its translation is CASSTGVGGNQPQHF. Complete variable domain (other parts from reference TRBV18 and TRBJ1-5): NAGVMQNPRHLVRRRGQEARLRCSPMKGHSHVYWYRQLPEEGLKFMVYLQKENIIDESGMPKERFSAEFPKEGPSILRIQQVVRGDSAAYFCASSTGVGGNQPQHFGDGTRLSIL.